The 31 T cell receptor beta chains below were found in one sample sequenced in a study of cytomegalovirus exposure and HLA in healthy donors. Assay used: immunoSEQ multiplex PCR; TCRdb lists only in-frame clones, some missing. The sample holds some 170,000 clones, approximately 86% seen once. Sequenced: PBMCs. The receptors shown here come from a man aged 18-30 years in good health and CMV-seropositive.

As DNA, the CDR3 is TGTGCCAGCCAGGGTGAGACAGGGGCCAAACCCCAGCATTTT. It yields the protein CASQGETGAKPQHF. This chain joins TRBV7-2 and TRBJ1-5; TRBD1 agrees at 8 bases. Germline lookup yields CDR1 SGHTA and CDR2 FQGNSA. CDR3 size: 14 residues. Unmatched junction bases numbered 13, after V lost 8 bases and J lost 10 bases. Full variable domain (missing parts from reference TRBV7-2 and TRBJ1-5): GAGVSQSPSNKVTEKGKDVELRCDPISGHTALYWYRQSLGQGLEFLIYFQGNSAPDKSGLPSDRFSAERTGGSVSTLTIQRTQQEDSAVYLCASQGETGAKPQHFGDGTRLSIL.

The chain recombines TRBV4-1 with TRBJ1-4; 7 bases are a match to TRBD1. This CDR3 region has 16 residues. V was clipped by 4 bases and J by 5 bases; unmatched bases: 10. Germline V gene data show CDR1 as MGHRA and CDR2 as YSYEKL. The CDR3 reads CASSPGTAYPNEKLFF. CDR3 in DNA: TGCGCCAGCAGCCCCGGGACAGCCTACCCCAATGAAAAACTGTTTTTT.

This clone was seen once. The J gene is TRBJ2-3, the V gene TRBV18, with no clear D. The CDR3 has 14 residues. CDR1 and CDR2 (germline): KGHSH, LQKENI. The germline V and J ends were trimmed by 3 bases and 1 base, with 8 bases remaining between them. The CDR3, as DNA: TGTGCCAGCTCACCGAGCTTGGGCACAGATACGCAGTATTTT. Translated, it gives CASSPSLGTDTQYF.

The chain couples TRBV4-2 to TRBJ2-7; 7 nucleotides match TRBD2. Trimming cost V 0 bases and J 3 bases; bases outside gene matches: 8. The CDR3 runs 16 residues. Germline V gene lookup returns CDR1 LGHNA and CDR2 YNFKEQ. The DNA of the CDR3 is TGTGCCAGCAGCCAAGATTGGCGGGGGAATAGCTACGAGCAGTACTTC. It translates to CASSQDWRGNSYEQYF.

This rearrangement joins TRBV7-8 to TRBJ1-2; 7 positions match TRBD1. This CDR3 has 16 residues. From germline, CDR1 is SGHVS and CDR2 FQNEAQ. Unmatched junction bases numbered 11, after V lost 1 base and J lost 6 bases. CDR3 sequence: CASSLVRTGDRDGYTF. CDR3 DNA sequence: TGTGCCAGCAGCTTAGTCCGTACAGGGGATAGGGATGGCTACACCTTC.

The rearrangement links TRBV7-9 to TRBJ2-1, with D possibly matching TRBD2 (5 bases). Germline V gene sequence: CDR1 SEHNR, CDR2 FQNEAQ (reference sequence). This CDR3 is 15 amino acids long. The V gene lost 5 bases and the J gene lost 5 bases, with 16 bases spanning the gap. The CDR3 region has the DNA TGTGCCAGCAGCCCTCGGGGAAACGGGAACAATGAGCAGTTCTTC. Translated: CASSPRGNGNNEQFF.

The chain joins TRBV9 to TRBJ2-7, with D maybe TRBD1 (8 bases). V was pared by 3 bases and J by 2 bases, with 12 bases between. The CDR3 totals 14 residues. The germline CDR1 and CDR2 sequences are SGDLS and YYNGEE. CDR3 sequence (DNA): TGTGCCAGCAGCGGGACAGGGACTACCTACGAGCAGTACTTC. Translated, it gives CASSGTGTTYEQYF.

This sequence joins TRBV4-2 and TRBJ2-7, with D tentatively TRBD2 (5 bases). V was trimmed by 1 base and J by 0 bases, leaving 10 bases between them. Germline V gene lookup returns CDR1 LGHNA and CDR2 YNFKEQ. The CDR3 is 15 residues long. The CDR3 here is CASSQGSGFSYEQYF. The CDR3 DNA reads TGTGCCAGCAGCCAAGGAAGCGGATTCTCCTACGAGCAGTACTTC.

This rearrangement joins TRBV7-9 to TRBJ1-1, with a weak D call TRBD1 (6 bases). The V end was cut by 5 bases, the J end by 3 bases, with 19 bases between. The CDR3 sequence is 16 residues long. Germline V gives CDR1 SEHNR, CDR2 FQNEAQ (reference sequence). As DNA, the CDR3 is TGTGCCAGCAGCCATAGGATGGGGGGGCGCGACACTGAAGCTTTCTTT. Translated, it gives CASSHRMGGRDTEAFF.

This chain connects TRBV6-5 to TRBJ1-4; D may be TRBD1 (5 bases). The CDR3 runs to 16 residues. Trimming removed 4 bases at V and 2 bases at J, with 14 bases between. CDR1 is MNHEY and CDR2 is SVGAGI in the germline V gene. Written as DNA, the CDR3 is TGTGCCAGCAGTTCGGAGGGACGCGGTACTAATGAAAAACTGTTTTTT. This encodes CASSSEGRGTNEKLFF.

The chain joins TRBV7-9 to TRBJ1-1, with TRBD1 as a possible D gene (5 bases). There are 11 residues in the CDR3. With 3 bases removed from V and 11 bases from J, the gap between germline ends came to 10 bases. Germline V gene lookup returns CDR1 SEHNR and CDR2 FQNEAQ (reference sequence). The DNA of the CDR3 is TGTGCCAGCAGCTTGCGGGGCGAGGCTTTCTTT. As protein: CASSLRGEAFF.

DNA of the CDR3: TGTGCCAGCAGCTCCCCGCTGAATAGCGGGAGTACGCCCTACAATGAGCAGTTCTTC. Its protein product is CASSSPLNSGSTPYNEQFF. This sequence joins TRBV7-6 and TRBJ2-1; TRBD2 matches at 9 bases. This CDR3 is built from 19 residues. The V gene end was trimmed by 4 bases and the J gene end by 2 bases; junction bases not matched to a gene: 15. Per the germline V gene, CDR1 is SGHVS and CDR2 is FNYEAQ.

The chain uses TRBV28 and TRBJ2-7, with 11 bases identical to TRBD1. This CDR3 has 16 amino acids. Germline CDR1 is MDHEN and CDR2 is SYDVKM. V lost 7 bases to trimming and J lost 1 base; unmatched junction nucleotides: 9. The CDR3 DNA follows: TGTGCCAGCACCCCGCACGGGACAGGGGGTTCCTACGAGCAGTACTTC. Protein sequence: CASTPHGTGGSYEQYF.

The genes are TRBV18 and TRBJ2-7; tentatively, D is TRBD2 (6 bases). Germline lookup yields CDR1 KGHSH and CDR2 LQKENI. This CDR3 has 13 residues. V was shortened by 3 bases and J by 3 bases, with 9 bases between the two germline ends. CDR3 protein: CASSPDGGYEQYF. CDR3 nucleotide sequence: TGTGCCAGCTCACCCGACGGGGGCTACGAGCAGTACTTC. Using reference TRBV18 and TRBJ2-7 for the parts outside the CDR3, the full variable domain is NAGVMQNPRHLVRRRGQEARLRCSPMKGHSHVYWYRQLPEEGLKFMVYLQKENIIDESGMPKERFSAEFPKEGPSILRIQQVVRGDSAAYFCASSPDGGYEQYFGPGTRLTVT.

J is TRBJ2-7 and V is TRBV5-4; maybe TRBD1 (5 bases). Germline CDR1 SGHNT, CDR2 YYREEE (reference sequence). V dropped 3 bases and J dropped 5 bases, with 21 bases sitting between them. The CDR3 has 16 amino acids. The CDR3 bases are TGTGCCAGCAGCTACTCGGACATTTTGAACGTCCACGAGCAGTACTTC. As protein: CASSYSDILNVHEQYF.

CDR3 protein: CASKGQGNQETQYF. The CDR3 nucleotides read TGTGCCAGCAAAGGACAGGGGAACCAAGAGACCCAGTACTTC. The rearrangement links TRBV28 to TRBJ2-5; 9 bases are a match to TRBD1. V lost 7 bases to trimming and J lost 0 bases; unmatched junction nucleotides: 3. CDR1 and CDR2 (germline): MDHEN, SYDVKM. The CDR3 loop spans 14 amino acids.

This clone came up many times. The chain uses TRBV29-1 and TRBJ1-2; D remains ambiguous. Germline assignment: CDR1 SQVTM and CDR2 ANQGSEA. The CDR3 covers 11 residues. The V end was cut by 5 bases, the J end by 5 bases, with 9 bases between. The CDR3 loop is CSVSTVYGYTF. CDR3 nucleotide sequence: TGCAGCGTTAGTACGGTTTATGGCTACACCTTC.

The chain links TRBV11-2 to TRBJ2-3, with 11 positions matching TRBD2. The CDR3 has 17 residues. V lost 6 bases and J lost 5; bases outside the gene matches: 13. From germline, CDR1 is SGHAT and CDR2 FQNNGV. CDR3 in amino acids: CASRRPFVAGGRDTQYF. The CDR3 region has the DNA TGTGCCAGCAGGCGTCCCTTTGTAGCGGGAGGGCGAGATACGCAGTATTTT. Full variable domain (outside the CDR3, taken from reference TRBV11-2 and TRBJ2-3): EAGVAQSPRYKIIEKRQSVAFWCNPISGHATLYWYQQILGQGPKLLIQFQNNGVVDDSQLPKDRFSAERLKGVDSTLKIQPAKLEDSAVYLCASRRPFVAGGRDTQYFGPGTRLTVL.

The table lists this clone with a few counts. The V call is TRBV7-2, the J call TRBJ1-1; D is undetermined. CDR3 length: 13 residues. Trimming shortened V by 7 bases and J by 0 bases, and 9 bases separated the two germline ends. Germline CDR1 reads SGHTA; CDR2 reads FQGNSA. CDR3 amino acids: CASTFYLNTEAFF. The CDR3, as DNA: TGTGCCAGCACCTTTTATTTGAACACTGAAGCTTTCTTT.

The rearrangement uses TRBV5-1 and TRBJ2-7; TRBD1 agrees at 8 bases. The trim removed 5 bases at V and 5 bases at J, leaving 9 bases unmatched. CDR3 length: 14 residues. Germline V lookup: CDR1 SGHRS, CDR2 YFSETQ. CDR3 coding DNA: TGCGCCAGCAGAACTCGGCAGGGGGCGAACGAGCAGTACTTC. It specifies CASRTRQGANEQYF.

The chain couples TRBV28 to TRBJ1-5; 7 bases agree with TRBD1. There are 18 residues in the CDR3. Germline V lookup: CDR1 MDHEN, CDR2 SYDVKM. Germline trimming cut 3 bases from V and 5 bases from J; bases unmatched to any gene: 16. The CDR3 reads CASSFGALGQEKDQPQHF. The DNA of the CDR3 is TGTGCCAGCAGTTTTGGAGCCTTAGGACAGGAAAAAGATCAGCCCCAGCATTTT.

CDR3 region: CASSITGAYSNQPQHF. CDR3 sequence (DNA): TGTGCCAGTAGTATTACAGGTGCCTATAGCAATCAGCCCCAGCATTTT. J is TRBJ1-5 and V is TRBV19; maybe TRBD1 (5 bases). There are 16 residues in the CDR3. Per the germline V gene, CDR1 is LNHDA and CDR2 is SQIVND (reference sequence). V lost 3 bases to trimming and J lost 0 bases, with 12 bases between them.

This clone was seen once. The chain has TRBV6-6 and TRBJ2-7; 9 bases line up with TRBD1. Germline assignment: CDR1 MNHNY and CDR2 SVGAGI (reference sequence). J gave up 4 bases and V 7 bases, and 8 bases lay outside the gene matches. CDR3 length: 14 residues. CDR3 region: CASTSGQGVYEQYF. CDR3 nucleotide sequence: TGTGCCAGCACTTCGGGACAGGGTGTGTACGAGCAGTACTTC.

This chain links TRBV7-9 with TRBJ2-7; a weak D match, TRBD1 (5 bases). Germline V gene data show CDR1 as SEHNR and CDR2 as FQNEAQ (reference sequence). Trimming pared 0 bases from V and 4 bases from J, leaving 13 bases between. The CDR3 length is 15 residues. The CDR3 DNA sequence: TGTGCCAGCAGCTTAGCAACAGGTCCACTTTACGAGCAGTACTTC. Translation gives CASSLATGPLYEQYF.

This clone was seen just once. The rearrangement links TRBV2 to TRBJ2-7; weak D call: TRBD2 (6 bases). The CDR3 covers 15 residues. Trimming left V 4 bases short and J 4 bases short, with 17 bases between. The germline V gene encodes CDR1 SNHLY and CDR2 FYNNEI. The CDR3 here is CASSVGSGDRYEQYF. The DNA for the CDR3 is TGTGCCAGCAGTGTTGGCTCGGGGGACCGATACGAGCAGTACTTC.

The gene calls are TRBV6-5 and TRBJ2-7; TRBD1 matches 11 bases. Germline-derived CDR1 and CDR2 are MNHEY and SVGAGI. The CDR3 is 14 amino acids. The J segment lost 2 bases and the V segment lost 5 bases, leaving 2 bases of the junction unmatched. DNA for the CDR3: TGTGCCAGCAGTAGGACAGGGGGCCCCTACGAGCAGTACTTC. It specifies CASSRTGGPYEQYF.

The chain carries TRBV6-1 and TRBJ1-5; D is uncertain. The germline V and J ends were trimmed by 7 bases and 3 bases, with 16 bases remaining between them. CDR1 and CDR2 (germline): MNHNS, SASEGT. This CDR3 is built from 15 residues. CDR3 DNA: TGTGCCAGCAACCTAGGACTGAGCGACAATCAGCCCCAGCATTTT. This translates into CASNLGLSDNQPQHF.

The V and J genes are TRBV27 and TRBJ1-1; maybe TRBD1 (6 bases). This CDR3 region has 13 residues. CDR1 and CDR2 (germline): MNHEY, SMNVEV (reference sequence). V lost 5 bases and J 7 bases, leaving 14 bases between the germline ends. CDR3 nucleotide sequence: TGTGCCAGCAGTCCCCTAGACAGGCTTGAAGCTTTCTTT. It codes for CASSPLDRLEAFF.

CDR3 sequence (DNA): TGTGCCACCAGCAGTCTTCGGGAGTCCCATAGCTCCTACAATGAGCAGTTCTTC. Its translation: CATSSLRESHSSYNEQFF. The chain is built from TRBV15 and TRBJ2-1, with D perhaps matching TRBD2 (6 bases). With 3 bases removed from V and 0 bases from J, the gap between germline ends came to 18 bases. The CDR3 is made up of 18 amino acids. Germline V gene sequence: CDR1 LNHNV, CDR2 YYDKDF (reference sequence).

The rearrangement uses TRBV9 and TRBJ2-5; 10 bases agree with TRBD1. V lost 2 bases and J lost 5; bases outside the gene matches: 6. The CDR3 is 15 amino acids. CDR1 SGDLS and CDR2 YYNGEE come from the germline V gene. CDR3 DNA: TGTGCCAGCAGCGTCCAAGGACAGGGGGGCGAGACCCAGTACTTC. It specifies CASSVQGQGGETQYF.

V is TRBV5-6 and J is TRBJ1-2; maybe TRBD1 (5 bases). The CDR3 totals 13 residues. V was shortened by 3 bases and J by 2 bases, with 8 bases between the two germline ends. The V gene's germline CDR1 is SGHDT and CDR2 YYEEEE. Here the CDR3 reads CASSYDRNYGYTF. Written as DNA, the CDR3 is TGTGCCAGCAGCTACGACAGAAACTATGGCTACACCTTC.